A selection of T cell receptor beta chains follows, all from one sample in a study of tumour-infiltrating T cells in Burkitt lymphoma. Profiling relied on immunoSEQ multiplex PCR, and the TCRdb table lists in-frame clones only, not all of them. Of some 2,500 clones in the sample, approximately 82% were seen once. The source material was tumor tissue. The source is a human donor with diffuse large B-cell lymphoma. The CDR3 runs from the conserved cysteine through the conserved F or W. The D gene is left open where the match is weak. Clone size appears in some rows only: once, few, many, or a class for an expanded clone.

TRBJ2-7 | TRBV7-8 | - | - | CASSFDGYEQYF | TGTGCCAGCAGCTTTGACGGATACGAGCAGTACTTC
TRBJ2-2 | TRBV19 | TRBD2 | - | CASSGTSGTGELFF | TGTGCCAGCTCCGGGACTAGCGGCACCGGGGAGCTGTTTTTT
TRBJ2-7 | TRBV2 | - | - | CAQTGPSYEQYF | TGTGCCCAGACAGGTCCATCCTACGAGCAGTACTTC
TRBJ1-4 | TRBV5-4 | TRBD1 | - | CASSRDRESKLFF | TGTGCCAGCAGCCGGGACAGGGAGTCAAAACTGTTTTTT
TRBJ1-1 | TRBV27 | - | - | CAVRLGGGNTEAFF | TGTGCCGTTCGACTGGGCGGAGGGAACACTGAAGCTTTCTTT
TRBJ2-7 | TRBV4-3 | - | - | CASSQRDLSSYEQYF | TGCGCCAGCAGCCAACGGGATTTAAGCTCCTACGAGCAGTACTTC
TRBJ2-7 | TRBV4-3 | TRBD2 | - | CASSQAVGGRAFRDEQYF | TGCGCCAGCAGCCAAGCTGTGGGCGGGAGGGCGTTCCGCGACGAGCAGTACTTC
TRBJ2-7 | TRBV7-3 | TRBD2 | few | CASSLGLADIDEQYF | TGTGCCAGCAGCTTGGGACTAGCGGACATCGACGAGCAGTACTTC
TRBJ2-5 | TRBV18 | - | - | CASSPRQQETQYF | TGTGCCAGCTCACCTCGACAGCAAGAGACCCAGTACTTC
TRBJ2-2 | TRBV19 | TRBD1 | - | CASSLQGTGELFF | TGTGCCAGTAGTCTACAGGGGACCGGGGAGCTGTTTTTT
TRBJ2-1 | TRBV5-1 | TRBD2 | - | CASSSQGKRGTSGSEQFF | TGCGCCAGCAGCTCACAGGGTAAAAGAGGGACTAGCGGGAGTGAGCAGTTCTTC
TRBJ2-5 | TRBV6-5 | TRBD2 | - | CASSSPGGGKETQYF | TGTGCCAGCAGCTCTCCGGGCGGGGGGAAGGAGACCCAGTACTTC
TRBJ2-7 | TRBV20-1 | - | - | CSAGQGYEQYF | TGCAGTGCCGGGCAGGGCTACGAGCAGTACTTC
TRBJ2-7 | TRBV5-1 | - | - | CASSLDGYEQYF | TGCGCCAGCAGCTTGGACGGTTACGAGCAGTACTTC
TRBJ2-7 | TRBV6-6 | - | - | CASNSWENHEQYF | TGTGCCAGCAATTCGTGGGAGAACCACGAGCAGTACTTC
TRBJ1-4 | TRBV10-3 | - | - | CAIKDTSPTNEKLFF | TGTGCCATAAAGGACACTTCCCCAACTAATGAAAAACTGTTTTTT
TRBJ1-1 | TRBV9 | - | - | CASSVVGSSAEAFF | TGTGCCAGCAGCGTAGTGGGGTCCAGCGCTGAAGCTTTCTTT
TRBJ2-1 | TRBV28 | TRBD1 | - | CASSGQGADEQFF | TGTGCCAGCAGTGGACAGGGGGCGGATGAGCAGTTCTTC
TRBJ1-2 | TRBV19 | - | - | CASRGTGEGGYTF | TGTGCCAGTCGAGGGACCGGGGAAGGAGGCTACACCTTC
TRBJ2-7 | TRBV4-1 | - | - | CASSYQPGLAQGEQYF | TGCGCCAGCAGCTACCAGCCGGGACTTGCCCAGGGCGAGCAGTACTTC
TRBJ2-5 | TRBV5-4 | - | once | CASSLLSTEETQYF | TGTGCCAGCAGCTTGTTATCGACCGAGGAGACCCAGTACTTC
TRBJ1-6 | TRBV30 | - | - | CAWSLDNSPLHF | TGTGCCTGGAGCCTAGATAATTCACCCCTCCACTTT
TRBJ2-7 | TRBV6-5 | TRBD2 | - | CASSPSGAGSYEQYF | TGTGCCAGCAGTCCGTCCGGAGCGGGGTCCTACGAGCAGTACTTC
TRBJ1-5 | TRBV5-5 | TRBD1 | - | CASSLEGGQGGPQHF | TGTGCCAGCAGCTTGGAAGGGGGCCAGGGGGGACCCCAGCATTTT
TRBJ1-2 | TRBV7-9 | - | - | CASSYTTTGYTF | TGTGCCAGCAGCTATACCACTACGGGCTACACCTTC
TRBJ2-2 | TRBV7-6 | - | - | CASASGTNLAGELFF | TGTGCCAGCGCGTCCGGGACAAATCTGGCCGGGGAGCTGTTTTTT
TRBJ2-7 | TRBV10-3 | TRBD1 | - | CAISESGQGNSYEQYF | TGTGCCATCAGTGAGTCTGGACAGGGAAACTCCTACGAGCAGTACTTC
TRBJ2-7 | TRBV7-8 | - | - | CASSLIGVHEQYF | TGTGCCAGCAGCTTAATAGGGGTCCACGAGCAGTACTTC
TRBJ2-7 | TRBV4-3 | - | - | CASSQDTDTSYEQYF | TGCGCCAGCAGCCAAGATACAGACACCTCCTACGAGCAGTACTTC
TRBJ1-2 | TRBV27 | TRBD1 | - | CASQRTGAGGYTF | TGTGCCAGCCAACGGACAGGGGCAGGTGGCTACACCTTC
TRBJ2-5 | TRBV14 | - | - | CASSLDRPQTQYF | TGTGCCAGCAGCCTGGACCGTCCCCAGACCCAGTACTTC
TRBJ1-2 | TRBV29-1 | TRBD1 | - | CSVGQGGYGYTF | TGCAGCGTCGGACAGGGCGGATATGGCTACACCTTC
TRBJ2-1 | TRBV15 | TRBD2 | - | CATSRDQLAGAYNEQFF | TGTGCCACCAGCAGAGATCAACTAGCGGGAGCATACAATGAGCAGTTCTTC
TRBJ1-2 | TRBV5-1 | TRBD1 | - | CASSLDRGLDYGYTF | TGCGCCAGCAGCTTGGACAGGGGGCTTGACTATGGCTACACCTTC
TRBJ2-1 | TRBV7-2 | - | - | CASSLNSGAGTSKAQFF | TGTGCCAGCAGCTTAAATTCCGGGGCTGGTACTTCCAAGGCGCAGTTCTTC
TRBJ2-5 | TRBV9 | TRBD1 | - | CASSTRGETQYF | TGTGCCAGCAGCACCAGGGGGGAGACCCAGTACTTC
TRBJ2-7 | TRBV7-9 | - | - | CASSSPLDSYTYEQYF | TGTGCCAGCAGCAGCCCTCTTGACAGCTACACCTACGAGCAGTACTTC
TRBJ2-2 | TRBV6-1 | - | - | CASTRGGGAGELFF | TGTGCCAGCACTAGGGGAGGGGGTGCCGGGGAGCTGTTTTTT
TRBJ2-1 | TRBV7-6 | TRBD2 | - | CASSLGRTSGIHEQFF | TGTGCCAGCAGCTTAGGGCGGACTAGCGGGATTCATGAGCAGTTCTTC
TRBJ2-2 | TRBV7-9 | TRBD2 | - | CASSPSGGPNTGELFF | TGTGCCAGCAGTCCTAGCGGGGGGCCGAACACCGGGGAGCTGTTTTTT
TRBJ2-5 | TRBV27 | TRBD2 | few | CASSLGGEETQYF | TGTGCCAGCAGTCTTGGGGGGGAAGAGACCCAGTACTTC
TRBJ2-6 | TRBV5-1 | TRBD1 | - | CASSSGQKLLSGANVLTF | TGCGCCAGCAGCTCGGGACAGAAGCTCCTCTCTGGGGCCAACGTCCTGACTTTC
TRBJ2-1 | TRBV4-1 | TRBD2 | - | CASSQDQASGAYNEQFF | TGCGCCAGCAGCCAAGATCAGGCTAGCGGGGCCTACAATGAGCAGTTCTTC
TRBJ2-3 | TRBV27 | TRBD2 | - | CASSPGRLAATSDTQYF | TGTGCCAGCAGCCCCGGCCGACTAGCCGCCACTTCAGATACGCAGTATTTT
TRBJ2-5 | TRBV6-1 | - | - | CASSEASFAQETQYF | TGTGCCAGCAGTGAAGCCTCTTTTGCCCAAGAGACCCAGTACTTC
TRBJ1-2 | TRBV11-2 | - | - | CASSLRPGGYTF | TGTGCCAGCAGCCTACGCCCTGGGGGCTACACCTTC
TRBJ2-5 | TRBV27 | - | - | CASSLNGRFQETQYF | TGTGCCAGCAGTTTAAATGGACGGTTTCAAGAGACCCAGTACTTC
TRBJ2-2 | TRBV6-1 | - | - | CASTDPTRGVNTGELFF | TGTGCCAGCACTGACCCAACCCGAGGGGTGAACACCGGGGAGCTGTTTTTT
TRBJ2-5 | TRBV5-1 | TRBD2 | - | CASSSTGGGSETQYF | TGCGCCAGCAGCTCCACGGGGGGAGGGTCAGAGACCCAGTACTTC
TRBJ1-2 | TRBV2 | TRBD1 | few | CASYGPRQGDNYGYTF | TGTGCCAGCTACGGGCCCAGACAGGGGGACAACTATGGCTACACCTTC
TRBJ2-1 | TRBV20-1 | - | - | CSARNNEQFF | TGCAGTGCTAGAAACAATGAGCAGTTCTTC
TRBJ2-3 | TRBV2 | - | few | CASSEAGEDTDTQYF | TGTGCCAGCAGTGAAGCTGGGGAAGACACAGATACGCAGTATTTT
TRBJ2-7 | TRBV4-1 | - | - | CASRQRGYYEQYF | TGCGCCAGCAGACAAAGAGGTTACTACGAGCAGTACTTC
TRBJ2-7 | TRBV6-6 | TRBD2 | - | CASRLDGGSSYEQYF | TGTGCCAGCAGGCTCGACGGGGGGAGCTCCTACGAGCAGTACTTC
TRBJ1-1 | TRBV6-5 | - | once | CASSTVGYRNTEAFF | TGTGCCAGCAGCACCGTAGGGTATAGGAACACTGAAGCTTTCTTT
TRBJ1-2 | TRBV12-5 | TRBD1 | once | CASFTGDGYTF | TGTGCTAGTTTTACAGGGGATGGCTACACCTTC
TRBJ2-6 | TRBV27 | - | - | CASSYGVGANVLTF | TGTGCCAGCAGTTATGGGGTCGGGGCCAACGTCCTGACTTTC
TRBJ1-1 | TRBV2 | - | - | CASRIRGNTEAFF | TGTGCCAGCAGGATCAGGGGAAACACTGAAGCTTTTTTT
TRBJ2-2 | TRBV5-1 | - | - | CATSTQGNTGELFF | TGCGCCACCTCCACACAGGGAAACACCGGGGAGCTGTTTTTT